This T cell receptor beta chain was recorded in a study of Ad26.COV2.S vaccination and SARS-CoV-2 variants. Study in general: The authors gave Ad26.COV2.S intramuscularly, either once or twice 56 days apart. Findings and limits, study-wide: A substantial breadth of spike-specific CD8+ and CD4+ T cell responses after vaccination has been reported.

The treatment was: 15 to 20 received Ad26.COV2.S at low or high dose, single or two shots; roughly 5 received placebo; per-sample allocation not given. Samples analyzed were those drawn on day 63 after the first vaccine or placebo injection. This person who donated was an adult of 18-55 years in Boston. As its vector, the vaccine had Ad26, which expressed Wuhan-strain SARS-CoV-2 spike. Germline CDR1 is MNHEY and CDR2 is SVGAGI. The CDR3 extends over 14 amino acids. V lost 2 bases and J lost 5; bases outside the gene matches: 4. A note on this clone: Its target is unknown.

Sequencing was performed with immunoSEQ multiplex PCR; in TCRdb, only in-frame clones are kept and a portion is missing. Of some 250,000 clones detected, 70% to 90% appear once; the ten largest clones hold around 10%. The TCR originated in a person aged 18-65 years who received the Ad26.COV2.S COVID-19 vaccine or a placebo. Sequenced here: peripheral blood, sampled in a trial of Ad26.COV2.S vaccine versus placebo. The J gene is TRBJ2-3, the V gene TRBV6-5, with 7 nucleotides matching TRBD2. CDR3 sequence reads: CASSYGLGGDTQYF. In DNA, the CDR3 is TGTGCCAGCAGTTACGGACTAGGCGGAGATACGCAGTATTTT.